The clone carrying this TCR beta chain came up many times. The sample comes from a study of T cell repertoires in cytomegalovirus infection. Whole-study context: Both a matching HLA type and CMV infection were indicated by public TCR beta signatures.

MiXCR, run by TCRdb on the reads, gives a single entry per CDR3 protein. Here the sample spans 200,000 to 300,000 distinct CDR3 sequences, around 6.6% being singletons. This TCR was sampled from a human donor in good health (CMV status not recorded). Some clones in this sample may be carry-over from other donors' samples. Sequencing was done on a sample of PBMCs.

This CDR3 reads CASSRPTSHTGELFF. CDR3 bases: TGTGCCAGCAGCCGACCGACTAGCCACACCGGGGAGCTGTTTTTT. This chain joins TRBV7-2 and TRBJ2-2; 7 positions agree with TRBD2. V gave up 5 bases and J gave up 3 bases; unmatched junction bases: 6. CDR1 and CDR2 from the germline V gene are SGHTA and FQGNSA. The CDR3 extends over 15 amino acids.